The entry below describes one T cell receptor beta chain. The antigen is not known. UMIs bearing a 6-nucleotide sample barcode were added through template switching. From its re-call of the 5' RACE reads, TCRdb lists each CDR3 protein once, without DNA. The repertoire table contains around 450,000 distinct CDR3 sequences. Germline V gene lookup returns CDR1 LGHNA and CDR2 YNFKEQ. The CDR3 loop spans 13 amino acids. This sample is drawn from a study of monozygotic twins with inflammatory bowel disease. Study-level results: IBD patients had lower TCRbeta diversity (inverse Simpson) than healthy co-twins. There was no way to distinguish the different T cell subtypes. Repertoire similarity did not differ between concordant and discordant twins, perhaps due to limited power.

This chain uses TRBV4-2 with TRBJ1-1. Sequencing was performed on blood. This TCR derives from a human donor with ulcerative colitis or Crohn's disease, or a healthy co-twin of an affected twin (not recorded which). CDR3 loop: CASSQVRRTEAFF.